This T cell receptor (beta chain) originates from a study of blood T cell repertoires in COVID-19. About the study: From the United States, Italy and Spain came samples of acute and convalescent COVID-19. PBMCs, B-cell-depleted T cells, or T cells were the source of the cDNA or gDNA that made up the material.

TCRdb keeps only in-frame clones here, not all; method: immunoSEQ multiplex PCR. The table records some 250,000 clones, 86% of them present only once. The sample taken for sequencing was peripheral blood. This sequence was found in a man aged 25 to 45 who had recovered from COVID-19.

The CDR3 reads CASRGLADTGELFF. The CDR3 DNA reads TGTGCCAGCAGGGGGTTAGCGGACACCGGGGAGCTGTTTTTT. The chain joins TRBV6-4 to TRBJ2-2; maybe TRBD2 (6 bases). The germline gives CDR1 MRHNA, CDR2 SNTAGT. V lost 6 bases and J 3 bases, leaving 11 bases between the germline ends. The CDR3 is 14 residues long.